This is a list of T cell receptor beta chains from one sample in a study of cytomegalovirus exposure and HLA in healthy donors. Generated by immunoSEQ multiplex PCR, the TCRdb table keeps only in-frame clones and is missing some. Of 70,000 or so clones detected, 94% appear once; the ten largest clones hold roughly 0.94%. Sequencing was done on a sample of PBMCs. These receptors came from a woman aged 18-35 years in good health and CMV-seronegative. CDR3s include the opening cysteine and the closing phenylalanine or tryptophan. A D gene is named only where the DNA matches it firmly. Clone size is stated in some rows and not others, as once, few, many or a class when expanded.

>NA|TRBJ2-5|NA|TRBV27
TGTGCCAGCAGTTTATCTTCGGGGGACCAAGAGACCCAGTACTTC
CASSLSSGDQETQYF
>NA|TRBJ1-1|TRBD1|TRBV27
TGTGCCAGCAGTCTAAGGACAGGGGGCAGAAGGACTGAAGCTTTCTTT
CASSLRTGGRRTEAFF
>NA|TRBJ1-1|NA|TRBV13
TGTGCCAGCAGCTTAAGCCCTAGGTACATTGAAGCTTTCTTT
CASSLSPRYIEAFF
>NA|TRBJ1-5|TRBD1|TRBV10-2
TGCGCCAGCTGGTCCGGTCTGGGACAGGGTAGCAATCAGCCCCAGCATTTT
CASWSGLGQGSNQPQHF
>NA|TRBJ1-2|NA|TRBV10-3
TGTGCCATCAGTGAGTCGGAGTCCGTAGGCTACACCTTC
CAISESESVGYTF
>NA|TRBJ2-7|NA|TRBV28
TGTGCCAGCAGTTTAGTGAGCTACGAGCAGTACTTC
CASSLVSYEQYF
>once|TRBJ2-7|TRBD2|TRBV10-2
TGCGCCAGCACCGGACTAGCGAGCTACGAGCAGTACTTC
CASTGLASYEQYF
>NA|TRBJ1-5|NA|TRBV6-5
TGTGCCAGCAGTTATCAGGGGTCTCAGCCCCAGCATTTT
CASSYQGSQPQHF
>NA|TRBJ2-2|TRBD2|TRBV13
TGTGCCAGCAGCCCCCCCACAGCGGGAGGGACGAACACCGGGGAGCTGTTTTTT
CASSPPTAGGTNTGELFF
>NA|TRBJ2-1|NA|TRBV5-1
TGCGCCAGCAGCTCCCCAGGGGGGTACCCTAGCTCCTACAATGAGCAGTTCTTC
CASSSPGGYPSSYNEQFF
>NA|TRBJ2-5|TRBD2|TRBV11-2
TGTGCCAGCAGCCCAGGGACTAGCTTGGAGACCCAGTACTTC
CASSPGTSLETQYF
>NA|TRBJ1-6|NA|TRBV19
TGTGCCAGTAACCTTGGGCAGTATAATTCACCCCTCCACTTT
CASNLGQYNSPLHF
>once|TRBJ1-2|TRBD1|TRBV2
TGTGCCAGCAGTTCAGGGGGGACCGGTGGCTACACCTTC
CASSSGGTGGYTF
>NA|TRBJ2-7|TRBD2|TRBV5-1
TGCGCCAGCAGCTCCACTGGGGGCGGACTAGCCGACTCCTACGAGCAGTACTTC
CASSSTGGGLADSYEQYF
>NA|TRBJ2-2|TRBD1|TRBV7-7
TGTGCCAGCAGCTTCCGACAGGGGGACGGGGAGCTGTTTTTT
CASSFRQGDGELFF
>once|TRBJ2-7|NA|TRBV28
TGTGCCAGCCTCTCCCACGAGCAGTACTTC
CASLSHEQYF
>NA|TRBJ1-1|TRBD1|TRBV15
TGTGCCACCAGCAGAGATCCGGACAGGGAGGTCACTGAAGCTTTCTTT
CATSRDPDREVTEAFF
>NA|TRBJ2-3|NA|TRBV4-3
TGCGCCAGCAGCCAAGGGACAGCCAGCACAGATACGCAGTATTTT
CASSQGTASTDTQYF
>NA|TRBJ2-7|NA|TRBV11-2
TGTGCCAGCAGCGCCACGAAGGGGGGGGGACCCTACGAGCAGTACTTC
CASSATKGGGPYEQYF
>NA|TRBJ2-2|TRBD1|TRBV6-4
TGTGCCAGCAGTGACAGCCGACAGGGTGATACCGGGGAGCTGTTTTTT
CASSDSRQGDTGELFF
>NA|TRBJ2-5|NA|TRBV2
TGTGCCAGCAGGCCTAGCGTCGAGACCCAGTACTTC
CASRPSVETQYF
>once|TRBJ1-5|NA|TRBV27
TGTGCCAGCAGTTTAGGGGGCCCTAGGCATCAGCCCCAGCATTTT
CASSLGGPRHQPQHF
>NA|TRBJ1-2|NA|TRBV27
TGTGCCAGCAGTTCCCCAGGGAATGGCTACACCTTC
CASSSPGNGYTF
>NA|TRBJ2-1|TRBD2|TRBV4-3
TGCGCCAGTACTAGCGGGGGGGCCGATGAGCAGTTCTTC
CASTSGGADEQFF
>NA|TRBJ1-5|NA|TRBV7-2
TGTGCCAGCAGCCGTTTCGGGATGGATCAGCCCCAGCATTTT
CASSRFGMDQPQHF
>NA|TRBJ2-7|NA|TRBV23-1
TGCGCCAGCAGTCACGTTCGGAGGGGGCAATACGAGCAGTACTTC
CASSHVRRGQYEQYF
>NA|TRBJ1-5|NA|TRBV4-2
TGTGCCAGCAGCATCATAGACGGGTGGCAGCCCCAGCATTTT
CASSIIDGWQPQHF
>NA|TRBJ2-2|NA|TRBV27
TGTGCCAGCAGTTTTAGGGGGAACACCGGGGAGCTGTTTTTT
CASSFRGNTGELFF
>once|TRBJ2-7|TRBD2|TRBV4-3
TGCGCCAGCAGCCAAGTCAGCGGGGTTGAGCAGTACTTC
CASSQVSGVEQYF
>once|TRBJ2-5|TRBD2|TRBV27
TGTGCCAGCAGTTTAGCGGGAGGTGGGGAGACCCAGTACTTC
CASSLAGGGETQYF
>NA|TRBJ1-1|NA|TRBV19
TGTGCCAGTAGTCCGGAACAGGGTTTCACTGAAGCTTTCTTT
CASSPEQGFTEAFF
>NA|TRBJ2-5|NA|TRBV7-9
TGTGCCAGCAGCTCCGAGAGAGAAGAGACCCAGTACTTC
CASSSEREETQYF
>NA|TRBJ2-7|NA|TRBV27
TGTGCCAGCAGTTGGGGGACAACGGTCTCCTACGAGCAGTACTTC
CASSWGTTVSYEQYF
>NA|TRBJ1-5|TRBD1|TRBV6-6
TGTGCCAGCAGGGGGACAGGGGCGAATCAGCCCCAGCATTTT
CASRGTGANQPQHF
>NA|TRBJ1-2|NA|TRBV2
TGTGCCAGCAGGGTGGGGCTGGGCAACAACTATGGCTACACCTTC
CASRVGLGNNYGYTF